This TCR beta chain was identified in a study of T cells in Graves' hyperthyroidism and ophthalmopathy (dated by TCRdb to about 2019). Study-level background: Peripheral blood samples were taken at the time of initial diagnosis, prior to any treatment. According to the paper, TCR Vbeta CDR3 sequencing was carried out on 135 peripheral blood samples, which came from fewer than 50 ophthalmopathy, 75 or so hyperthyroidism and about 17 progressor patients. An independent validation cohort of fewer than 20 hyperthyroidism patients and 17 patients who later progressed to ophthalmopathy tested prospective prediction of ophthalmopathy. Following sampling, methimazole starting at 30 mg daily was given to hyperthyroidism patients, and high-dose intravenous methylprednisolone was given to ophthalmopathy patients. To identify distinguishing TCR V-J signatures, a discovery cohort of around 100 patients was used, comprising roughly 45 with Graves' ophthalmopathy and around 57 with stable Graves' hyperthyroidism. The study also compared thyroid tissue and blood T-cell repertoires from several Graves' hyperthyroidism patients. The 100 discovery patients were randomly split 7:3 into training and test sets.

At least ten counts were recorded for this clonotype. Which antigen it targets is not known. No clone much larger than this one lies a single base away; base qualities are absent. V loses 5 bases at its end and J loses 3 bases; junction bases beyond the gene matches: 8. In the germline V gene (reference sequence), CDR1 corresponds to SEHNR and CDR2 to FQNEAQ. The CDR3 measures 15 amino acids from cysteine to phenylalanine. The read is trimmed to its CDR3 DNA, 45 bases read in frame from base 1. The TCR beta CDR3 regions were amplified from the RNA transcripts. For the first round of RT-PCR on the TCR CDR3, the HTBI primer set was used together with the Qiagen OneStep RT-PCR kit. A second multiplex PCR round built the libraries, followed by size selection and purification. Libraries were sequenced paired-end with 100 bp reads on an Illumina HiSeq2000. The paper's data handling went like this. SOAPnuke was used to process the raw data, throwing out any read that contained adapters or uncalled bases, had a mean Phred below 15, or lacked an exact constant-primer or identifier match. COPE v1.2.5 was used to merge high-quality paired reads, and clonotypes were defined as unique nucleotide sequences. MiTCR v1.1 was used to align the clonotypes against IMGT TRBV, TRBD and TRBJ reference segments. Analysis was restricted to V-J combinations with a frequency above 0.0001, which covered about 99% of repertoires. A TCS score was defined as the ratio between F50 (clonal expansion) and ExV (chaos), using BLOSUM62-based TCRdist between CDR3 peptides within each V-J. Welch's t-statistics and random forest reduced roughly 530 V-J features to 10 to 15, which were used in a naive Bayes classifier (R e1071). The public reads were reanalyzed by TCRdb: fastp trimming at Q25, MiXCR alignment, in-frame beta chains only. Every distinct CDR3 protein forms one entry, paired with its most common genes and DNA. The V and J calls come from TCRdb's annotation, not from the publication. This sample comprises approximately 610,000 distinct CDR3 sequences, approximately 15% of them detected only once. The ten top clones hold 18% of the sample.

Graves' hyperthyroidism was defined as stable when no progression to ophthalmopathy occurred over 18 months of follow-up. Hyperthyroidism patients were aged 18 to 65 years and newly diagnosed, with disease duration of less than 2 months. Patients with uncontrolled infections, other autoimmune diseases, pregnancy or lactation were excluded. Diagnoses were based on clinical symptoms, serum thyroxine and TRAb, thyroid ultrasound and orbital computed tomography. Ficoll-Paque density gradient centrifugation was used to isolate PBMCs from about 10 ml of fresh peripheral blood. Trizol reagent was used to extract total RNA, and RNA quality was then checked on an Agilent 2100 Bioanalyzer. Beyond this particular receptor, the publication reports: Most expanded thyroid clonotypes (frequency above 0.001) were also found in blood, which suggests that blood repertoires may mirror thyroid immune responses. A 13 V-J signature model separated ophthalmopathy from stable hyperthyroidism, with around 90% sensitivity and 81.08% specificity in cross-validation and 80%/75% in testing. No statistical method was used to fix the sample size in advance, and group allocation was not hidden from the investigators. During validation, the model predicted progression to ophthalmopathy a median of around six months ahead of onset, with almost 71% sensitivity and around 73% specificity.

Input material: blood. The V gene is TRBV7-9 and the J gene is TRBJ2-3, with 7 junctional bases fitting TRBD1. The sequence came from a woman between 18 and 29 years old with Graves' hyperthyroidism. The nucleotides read TGTGCCAGCAGCGCCAATTCCAGGGGGACAGATACGCAGTATTTT. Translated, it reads CASSANSRGTDTQYF.